This T cell receptor beta chain appears in the sequencing data of a study of cytomegalovirus exposure and HLA in healthy donors. Findings of the study overall: Specificity for CMV antigens was confirmed in vitro for three of the CMV-associated chains.

In the case of this clone: The antigen is not known.

Using immunoSEQ multiplex PCR, the repertoire was profiled, and TCRdb retains in-frame clones only, with some absent. This table holds fewer than 200,000 clones, about 89% found once. The CDR3 runs to 16 residues. Germline V gene data show CDR1 as MDHEN and CDR2 as SYDVKM. J was trimmed by 2 bases and V by 4 bases; bases with no gene match: 8. The source of this sequence is a man aged 30 to 45 in good health and CMV-seropositive. This chain links TRBV28 with TRBJ1-2, with 9 bases aligning to TRBD1. Sequencing was done on a sample of PBMCs. The CDR3 here is CASSSGWDRVNYGYTF. The CDR3 nucleotides are TGTGCCAGCAGTTCGGGGTGGGACAGGGTGAACTATGGCTACACCTTC.